What follows are 21 T cell receptor beta chains derived from one specimen sequenced in a study of CD8 T cells in Susac syndrome. Random hexamers served to reverse transcribe roughly 0.5 to 1 ug RNA. In TCRdb, the immunoSEQ multiplex PCR reads were re-called with MiXCR into one record per CDR3 protein. This sample yields about 120,000 distinct CDR3 sequences, of which around 95% are seen a single time; about 0.089% belongs to the top ten. The sample comprised CD4+ T cells from PBMCs. The receptors derive from a human donor in good health.

The rearrangement joins TRBV5-6 to TRBJ2-3, with D perhaps assigned TRBD1 or TRBD2 (5 bases each). This CDR3 region has 14 residues. Germline CDR1 is SGHDT and CDR2 is YYEEEE. The ends were cut back, 1 base at V and 3 bases at J, with 9 bases in the middle. The CDR3 DNA is TGTGCCAGCAGCTTGAGGGGAGCAACAGATACGCAGTATTTT. Protein sequence: CASSLRGATDTQYF.

This clonotype was found once. This chain connects TRBV5-4 to TRBJ2-7; the match to TRBD2 covers 7 bases. Germline trimming cut 0 bases from V and 2 bases from J; bases unmatched to any gene: 8. CDR3 length: 16 amino acids. Germline lookup yields CDR1 SGHNT and CDR2 YYREEE (reference sequence). Here the CDR3 reads CASSLVGSGTPYEQYF. CDR3 nucleotides: TGTGCCAGCAGCTTGGTCGGGAGCGGGACGCCCTACGAGCAGTACTTC.

The rearrangement uses TRBV30 and TRBJ2-1; D unresolved. The V end lost 0 bases, the J end lost 8 bases, and 5 bases lay between the germline ends. The CDR3 loop spans 11 amino acids. Germline V gene lookup returns CDR1 GTSNPN and CDR2 SVGIG (reference sequence). This chain's CDR3 is CAWSVLDEQFF. CDR3 nucleotide sequence: TGTGCCTGGAGTGTACTCGATGAGCAGTTCTTC.

The chain links TRBV3-1 to TRBJ2-7, with unresolved D. CDR1 is LGHDT, CDR2 YNNKEL, per germline (reference sequence). V lost 0 bases to trimming and J lost 7 bases, with 10 bases between them. This CDR3 region has 13 residues. The CDR3 spells CASSQEEWREQYF. In nucleotides, the CDR3 is TGTGCCAGCAGCCAAGAAGAATGGCGAGAGCAGTACTTC.

This clonotype was detected once. The chain recombines TRBV6-6 with TRBJ2-1, with D possibly being TRBD2 (6 bases). Trimming pared 7 bases from V and 3 bases from J, leaving 19 bases between. Germline CDR1 MNHNY, CDR2 SVGAGI (reference sequence). The CDR3 length is 16 residues. CDR3 in DNA: TGTGCCAGCACCTTCACGGGCGGGAACGTCTACAATGAGCAGTTCTTC. It is translated as CASTFTGGNVYNEQFF.

In this sample, this clonotype turned up once. The gene calls are TRBV20-1 and TRBJ1-1; D is unclear. The CDR3 extends over 11 amino acids. Deletions cut 2 bases from V and 7 bases from J, with 8 bases between. The germline CDR1 and CDR2 sequences are DFQATT and SNEGSKA (reference sequence). CDR3 protein: CSARTNFEAFF. The CDR3, as DNA: TGCAGTGCTAGAACCAATTTTGAAGCTTTCTTT.

The gene calls are TRBV2 and TRBJ2-2; no reliable D call. V was clipped by 1 base and J by 0 bases, with 6 bases between them. CDR3 size: 15 residues. Germline V gene lookup returns CDR1 SNHLY and CDR2 FYNNEI. The CDR3 region has the DNA TGTGCCAGCAGTGAAGATAACGCGAACACCGGGGAGCTGTTTTTT. It specifies CASSEDNANTGELFF.

V and J are TRBV28 and TRBJ1-5; TRBD1 agrees at 8 bases. Losses at the gene ends were 2 bases for V and 6 bases for J; bases not matched to a gene: 12. Germline V gives CDR1 MDHEN, CDR2 SYDVKM. The CDR3 runs 17 residues. CDR3 amino acids: CASSLPTGGVKAQPQHF. In nucleotides, the CDR3 is TGTGCCAGCAGTTTACCCACAGGGGGGGTTAAAGCTCAGCCCCAGCATTTT.

DNA for the CDR3: TGTGCCAGCAGTTCGACTAGCTTTGACTACAATGAGCAGTTCTTC. It specifies CASSSTSFDYNEQFF. The rearrangement links TRBV9 to TRBJ2-1; 7 bases are shared with TRBD2. The V and J ends lost 5 bases and 3 bases, in that order; junction bases with no gene match: 8. This CDR3 has 15 amino acids. Germline CDR1 is SGDLS and CDR2 is YYNGEE.

The rearrangement links TRBV18 to TRBJ2-1; D gene ambiguous. The CDR3 contains 15 residues. V lost 0 bases, J lost 5 bases, and 11 bases lay in between. CDR1 is KGHSH and CDR2 is LQKENI in the germline V gene. CDR3 bases: TGTGCCAGCTCACCACCGTCCCGGGCCGACAATGAGCAGTTCTTC. Translating gives CASSPPSRADNEQFF.

This clonotype was recorded only once. V is TRBV2 and J is TRBJ1-5; 10 positions agree with TRBD1. Germline values: CDR1 SNHLY, CDR2 FYNNEI. The CDR3 loop spans 17 amino acids. J gave up 1 base and V 3 bases, and 6 bases lay outside the gene matches. The CDR3 region has the DNA TGTGCCAGCAGTGATTGGGGACAGGGGCCGAGCAATCAGCCCCAGCATTTT. Protein product: CASSDWGQGPSNQPQHF.

V is TRBV7-9 and J is TRBJ2-2; the match to TRBD2 covers 7 bases. The V gene end was trimmed by 1 base and the J gene end by 6 bases; junction bases not matched to a gene: 2. This CDR3 contains 14 residues. CDR1 is SEHNR, CDR2 FQNEAQ, per germline (reference sequence). CDR3 amino acids: CASSLGGGSGELFF. DNA of the CDR3: TGTGCCAGCAGCTTAGGCGGGGGATCCGGGGAGCTGTTTTTT.

This clonotype has only one observation. V is TRBV25-1 and J is TRBJ1-5; D is unclear. Trimming left V 1 base short and J 9 bases short, with 10 bases between. This CDR3 is built from 13 residues. Germline V lookup: CDR1 MGHDK, CDR2 SYGVNS. The DNA of the CDR3 is TGTGCCAGCAGTGAATTGTTCGAAGGGCCCCAGCATTTT. It yields the protein CASSELFEGPQHF.

The chain joins TRBV7-8 to TRBJ1-1, with D perhaps matching TRBD1 (5 bases). Trimming removed 6 bases at V and 4 bases at J, with 12 bases between. The CDR3 has 13 residues. Germline CDR1 is SGHVS and CDR2 is FQNEAQ. CDR3 bases: TGTGCCAGCAGGTCGGGGGGATCCACTGAAGCTTTCTTT. It translates to CASRSGGSTEAFF.

In this sample, this clonotype turned up once. The chain joins TRBV6-5 to TRBJ1-2; a possible D gene is TRBD1 (5 bases). V shed 2 bases and J shed 4 bases, with 17 bases lying between them. The CDR3 is 16 residues long. CDR1 is MNHEY, CDR2 SVGAGI, per germline. CDR3 in amino acids: CASSYVGDARGYGYTF. The CDR3 DNA reads as TGTGCCAGCAGTTACGTGGGGGATGCAAGGGGCTATGGCTACACCTTC.

The rearrangement joins TRBV6-2 or TRBV6-3 to TRBJ1-2, with D perhaps TRBD1 (5 bases). V was shortened by 8 bases and J by 3 bases, with 10 bases between the two germline ends. This CDR3 region has 12 residues. Per the germline V gene, CDR1 is MNHEY and CDR2 is SVGEGT. The CDR3 nucleotides are TGTGCCAGCTCCCTGACAGACTATGGCTACACCTTC. Translating gives CASSLTDYGYTF.

The chain combines TRBV12-3 or TRBV12-4 with TRBJ1-1; D possibly corresponds to TRBD1 (6 bases). The CDR3 sequence is 13 residues long. Deletions cut 5 bases from V and 11 bases from J, with 18 bases between. As DNA, the CDR3 is TGTGCCAGCAGTCTTGCGAACAGGAGGGGGGCTTTCTTT. Protein sequence: CASSLANRRGAFF.

This clonotype was picked up one time. The CDR3 sequence is CASSATGFGDTQYF. The CDR3 DNA follows: TGTGCCAGCAGCGCGACAGGGTTCGGAGATACGCAGTATTTT. The chain employs TRBV9 and TRBJ2-3; 7 bases align to TRBD1. The ends lost 3 bases at V and 5 bases at J; junction bases unmatched: 6. The CDR3 contains 14 residues. Per the germline V gene, CDR1 is SGDLS and CDR2 is YYNGEE.

This rearrangement joins TRBV6-1 to TRBJ2-7; D call uncertain. Germline CDR1 and CDR2: MNHNS and SASEGT. V lost 7 bases and J lost 1, with 11 bases in between. The CDR3 runs to 13 residues. The CDR3, as DNA: TGTGCCAGCAAAAAGGAGCTATCCTACGAGCAGTACTTC. This translates into CASKKELSYEQYF.

The chain has TRBV2 and TRBJ1-2, with D perhaps TRBD1 (5 bases). Germline V CDR1 and CDR2: SNHLY, FYNNEI. The CDR3 contains 14 residues. V lost 6 bases to trimming and J lost 4 bases, with 15 bases between them. CDR3 DNA sequence: TGTGCCAGCAGCCCAGGGTGGCCCTTCTATGGCTACACCTTC. This sequence encodes CASSPGWPFYGYTF.

This clonotype has a single count. This chain uses TRBV28 with TRBJ2-7, with D unresolved. Germline V gene sequence: CDR1 MDHEN, CDR2 SYDVKM. CDR3 length: 12 amino acids. The V and J ends lost 1 base and 6 bases respectively, with 7 bases between them. In DNA form, the CDR3 reads TGTGCCAGCAGTTTATCACCGGGCGAGCAGTACTTC. Translating gives CASSLSPGEQYF.